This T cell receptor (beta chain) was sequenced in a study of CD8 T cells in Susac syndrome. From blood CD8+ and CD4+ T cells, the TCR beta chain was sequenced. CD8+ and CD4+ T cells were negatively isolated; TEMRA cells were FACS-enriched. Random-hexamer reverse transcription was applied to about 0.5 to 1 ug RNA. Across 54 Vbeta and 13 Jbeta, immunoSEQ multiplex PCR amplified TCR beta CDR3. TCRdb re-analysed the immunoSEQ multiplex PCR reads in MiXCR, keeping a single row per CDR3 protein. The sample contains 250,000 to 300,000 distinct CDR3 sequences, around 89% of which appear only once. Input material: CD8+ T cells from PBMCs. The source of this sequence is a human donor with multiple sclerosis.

The CDR3, as DNA: TGTGCCTGGAGTCCACGGGACAACTACGAGCAGTACTTC. Translating it yields CAWSPRDNYEQYF. The gene calls are TRBV30 and TRBJ2-7; D is possibly TRBD1 (6 bases). The CDR3 covers 13 residues. Germline CDR1 and CDR2: GTSNPN and SVGIG (reference sequence). The V gene lost 2 bases and the J gene lost 3 bases, with 11 bases spanning the gap.